The 30 T cell receptor beta chains in this list originate from one sample, sequenced in a study of shared clonotypes between healthy human individuals. Assay used: immunoSEQ multiplex PCR; TCRdb lists only in-frame clones, some missing. The sample carries around 1 million clones, 76% recorded once. The specimen sequenced was memory CD4+ T cells sorted from blood. Noted subset: CD45RA-negative fraction. The receptors were sampled from a man between 18 and 35 years old in good health.

The CDR3 bases are TGTGCCAGCAGCCGGGCCGATTGGGGCGAGTCTGATGGCTACACCTTC. Amino acid sequence: CASSRADWGESDGYTF. The chain links TRBV7-9 to TRBJ1-2; perhaps TRBD1 as D (5 bases). V shed 5 bases and J shed 6 bases, with 22 bases lying between them. The germline V gene encodes CDR1 SEHNR and CDR2 FQNEAQ (reference sequence). This CDR3 spans 16 amino acids.

This clone was counted ten times or more. J is TRBJ1-2 and V is TRBV13; no reliable D call. The V gene's germline CDR1 is PRHDT and CDR2 FYEKMQ (reference sequence). V lost 5 bases to trimming and J lost 5 bases, with 12 bases between them. The length of the CDR3 is 13 residues. The CDR3 DNA follows: TGTGCCAGCAGCCCACAGTCGCGGTATGGCTACACCTTC. Its protein is CASSPQSRYGYTF. The full variable domain, with the rest looked up from reference TRBV13 and TRBJ1-2, is AAGVIQSPRHLIKEKRETATLKCYPIPRHDTVYWYQQGPGQDPQFLISFYEKMQSDKGSIPDRFSAQQFSDYHSELNMSSLELGDSALYFCASSPQSRYGYTFGSGTRLTVV.

The V gene is TRBV9, the J gene TRBJ1-1; TRBD1 matches 10 bases. In germline, CDR1 is SGDLS, CDR2 YYNGEE. CDR3 length: 16 amino acids. Unmatched junction bases numbered 11, after V lost 4 bases and J lost 5 bases. CDR3 coding DNA: TGTGCCAGCAGCCCCGGGGTGGGGACAGGGGTGACTGAAGCTTTCTTT. Translating gives CASSPGVGTGVTEAFF.

The CDR3 sequence: CASNQGGLTEAFF. The CDR3 bases are TGTGCCAGCAATCAAGGGGGGCTCACTGAAGCTTTCTTT. The J gene is TRBJ1-1, the V gene TRBV6-1, with D maybe TRBD1 (6 bases). Trimming took off 7 bases at V and 4 bases at J, with 13 bases between the two ends. The germline V gene has CDR1 MNHNS and CDR2 SASEGT. This CDR3 contains 13 residues.

The chain carries TRBV30 and TRBJ1-3; no clear D. CDR1 is GTSNPN, CDR2 SVGIG, per germline (reference sequence). CDR3 length: 14 amino acids. V was clipped by 2 bases and J by 0 bases, with 8 bases between them. The CDR3 sequence: CAWSPLVSGNTIYF. In nucleotides, the CDR3 is TGTGCCTGGAGTCCTCTGGTCTCTGGAAACACCATATATTTT.

This chain uses TRBV6-1 with TRBJ1-1; 7 bases align to TRBD1. V lost 2 bases and J lost 6; bases outside the gene matches: 6. The germline V gene has CDR1 MNHNS and CDR2 SASEGT. The CDR3 spans 14 residues. Written as DNA, the CDR3 is TGTGCCAGCAGTGAACAGGGGGGGGGCCCTGAAGCTTTCTTT. Translation gives CASSEQGGGPEAFF.

The genes are TRBV6-5 and TRBJ2-7; TRBD2 matches 7 bases. The CDR3 runs to 14 residues. Germline CDR1 and CDR2: MNHEY and SVGAGI. The V gene end was trimmed by 6 bases and the J gene end by 0 bases; junction bases not matched to a gene: 5. Here the CDR3 reads CASRGRGDSYEQYF. The CDR3 nucleotides read TGTGCCAGCAGAGGACGGGGGGACTCCTACGAGCAGTACTTC.

A word on this clone: The same CDR3 is also encoded by other DNA sequences in this sample. V is TRBV11-2 and J is TRBJ2-1; D is ambiguous. This CDR3 region has 12 residues. V was clipped by 5 bases and J by 3 bases, with 5 bases between them. Germline V CDR1 and CDR2: SGHAT, FQNNGV. The CDR3 DNA sequence: TGTGCCAGCAGCCTTAACTACAATGAGCAGTTCTTC. Protein sequence: CASSLNYNEQFF. The variable domain in full, completed from reference TRBV11-2 and TRBJ2-1, reads EAGVAQSPRYKIIEKRQSVAFWCNPISGHATLYWYQQILGQGPKLLIQFQNNGVVDDSQLPKDRFSAERLKGVDSTLKIQPAKLEDSAVYLCASSLNYNEQFFGPGTRLTVL.

About this clone itself: The sample contains more than one DNA sequence encoding this CDR3. V gene TRBV5-1 combines with J gene TRBJ2-5, with D perhaps being TRBD1 or TRBD2 (5 bases each). CDR1 and CDR2 from the germline V gene are SGHRS and YFSETQ. This CDR3 spans 14 amino acids. Trimming removed 3 bases from V and 4 bases from J, with 13 bases in between. The CDR3 here is CASSSGTSRETQYF. CDR3 bases: TGCGCCAGCAGCTCAGGGACGTCCCGAGAGACCCAGTACTTC.

The chain recombines TRBV10-3 with TRBJ2-7; D uncertain. The germline V and J ends were trimmed by 3 bases and 1 base, with 10 bases remaining between them. Germline V gives CDR1 ENHRY, CDR2 SYGVKD. The length of the CDR3 is 14 residues. CDR3 amino acids: CAISDGMTSYEQYF. CDR3 nucleotide sequence: TGTGCCATCAGTGATGGGATGACATCCTACGAGCAGTACTTC.

V usage is TRBV5-1 and J usage is TRBJ1-1; D unresolved. The CDR3 is made up of 14 amino acids. Trimming stripped 2 bases from V and 0 bases from J, with 8 bases between. The germline CDR1 and CDR2 sequences are SGHRS and YFSETQ. The CDR3 spells CASSFGEMNTEAFF. The CDR3 coding sequence is TGCGCCAGCAGCTTCGGTGAAATGAACACTGAAGCTTTCTTT.

The chain has TRBV11-2 and TRBJ2-3; 9 bases match TRBD2. The CDR3 is 14 residues long. The germline CDR1 and CDR2 sequences are SGHAT and FQNNGV. The V and J ends lost 4 bases and 3 bases, in that order; junction bases with no gene match: 2. CDR3 in DNA: TGTGCCAGCAGCTCGGGACTAGCAACAGATACGCAGTATTTT. Encoded protein: CASSSGLATDTQYF.

The chain has TRBV27 and TRBJ1-2, with TRBD1 matching over 10 bases. Germline V CDR1 and CDR2: MNHEY, SMNVEV (reference sequence). CDR3 length equals 16 residues. V shed 4 bases, J shed 6 bases, and the junction held 11 bases outside the gene matches. DNA for the CDR3: TGTGCCAGCAGTTCCTACGGGGGACAGGGGAGGAATGGCTACACCTTC. This sequence encodes CASSSYGGQGRNGYTF.

The CDR3 nucleotides read TGTGCCAGCAGTTACTTAGGGACAGGGACAAACATTCAGTACTTC. Translating gives CASSYLGTGTNIQYF. The rearrangement links TRBV6-6 to TRBJ2-4, with TRBD1 matching 9 bases. The junction had 4 bases not matched to a gene; V was cut back by 1 base and J by 6 bases. Germline V gene lookup returns CDR1 MNHNY and CDR2 SVGAGI (reference sequence). CDR3 length: 15 residues.

The rearrangement joins TRBV6-5 to TRBJ1-1; D possibly corresponds to TRBD1 (6 bases). There are 14 residues in the CDR3. Per germline, CDR1 MNHEY and CDR2 SVGAGI. Between the trimmed V and J ends, which lost 7 bases and 1 base, there was a span of 13 bases. As DNA, the CDR3 is TGTGCCAGCAACCCACAGGGAACGAACACTGAAGCTTTCTTT. Protein sequence: CASNPQGTNTEAFF.

The V gene is TRBV11-2, the J gene TRBJ2-6; 8 positions agree with TRBD1. Germline loops: CDR1 SGHAT, CDR2 FQNNGV. This CDR3 spans 18 amino acids. V lost 5 bases to trimming and J lost 2 bases; unmatched junction nucleotides: 11. For the CDR3, the DNA is TGTGCCAGCAGCCCCGGGACAGGTAAAGTAGCTGGGGCCAACGTCCTGACTTTC. Translated: CASSPGTGKVAGANVLTF.

The rearrangement uses TRBV5-1 and TRBJ2-5; 7 bases line up with TRBD1. The CDR3 contains 13 residues. From germline, CDR1 is SGHRS and CDR2 YFSETQ. V gave up 4 bases and J gave up 5 bases; unmatched junction bases: 5. The CDR3 region has the DNA TGCGCCAGCAGCATCGGACAGGCGGAGACCCAGTACTTC. Encoded protein: CASSIGQAETQYF.

The chain uses TRBV14 and TRBJ1-1, with D perhaps matching TRBD1 (5 bases). V lost 0 bases and J 4 bases, leaving 15 bases between the germline ends. Germline values: CDR1 SGHDN, CDR2 FVKESK. This CDR3 spans 16 amino acids. The CDR3 reads CASSQDFPGLGTEAFF. DNA of the CDR3: TGTGCCAGCAGCCAAGACTTCCCGGGGCTAGGCACTGAAGCTTTCTTT.

Here the CDR3 DNA reads TGTGCCAGCAGAGCCTCCGGGACTTACAATGAGCAGTTCTTC. Translated, it gives CASRASGTYNEQFF. The chain couples TRBV6-1 to TRBJ2-1; TRBD2 is a possible D gene (6 bases). Trimming removed 6 bases from V and 4 bases from J, with 13 bases in between. CDR3 length equals 14 residues. The germline gives CDR1 MNHNS, CDR2 SASEGT.

There are a few counts of this clone. V is TRBV5-1 and J is TRBJ2-3, with TRBD2 as a possible D gene (5 bases). The CDR3 spans 15 residues. Germline V gene sequence: CDR1 SGHRS, CDR2 YFSETQ. Trimming took 0 bases from V and 2 from J, leaving 10 bases between them. The CDR3 reads CASSLALADTDTQYF. The CDR3 nucleotides read TGCGCCAGCAGCTTGGCCCTAGCAGACACAGATACGCAGTATTTT.

J is TRBJ2-5 and V is TRBV4-1, with TRBD2 identical over 8 bases. Looked up from germline, CDR1 is MGHRA and CDR2 is YSYEKL. CDR3 length equals 20 residues. V trimming: 0 bases; J trimming: 5 bases; junction bases outside the gene matches: 20. The CDR3: CASSQEWSGGLAGTRETQYF. The CDR3 region has the DNA TGCGCCAGCAGCCAAGAATGGAGCGGTGGGCTAGCGGGTACGAGGGAGACCCAGTACTTC.

Regarding this clone: Other DNA sequences in the same sample also yield this CDR3. This chain uses TRBV6-5 with TRBJ2-5; D unclear. CDR1 and CDR2 (germline): MNHEY, SVGAGI. Trimming left V 4 bases short and J 5 bases short, with 5 bases between. The length of the CDR3 is 11 residues. The CDR3 here is CASSSRETQYF. The DNA of the CDR3 is TGTGCCAGCAGTTCCCGGGAGACCCAGTACTTC.

The chain has TRBV6-1 and TRBJ2-5; D uncertain. Per the germline V gene, CDR1 is MNHNS and CDR2 is SASEGT. CDR3 size: 11 residues. V was shortened by 3 bases and J by 6 bases, with 5 bases between the two germline ends. The CDR3 DNA reads TGTGCCAGCAGTGAGGAGAAGACCCAGTACTTC. Translating it yields CASSEEKTQYF.

The CDR3 here is CASSLTGRVYEQYF. The CDR3, as DNA: TGTGCCAGCAGCTTGACCGGGAGGGTCTACGAGCAGTACTTC. The chain combines TRBV5-4 with TRBJ2-7; 8 nucleotides match TRBD2. Germline V gene data show CDR1 as SGHNT and CDR2 as YYREEE (reference sequence). CDR3 length: 14 residues. After removal of 1 base from V and 3 bases from J, the junction contained 3 bases not matched to a gene.

The chain carries TRBV4-3 and TRBJ2-7, with D unclear. V lost 0 bases and J lost 5, with 8 bases in between. The CDR3 is made up of 13 amino acids. The germline CDR1 and CDR2 sequences are LGHNA and YSLEER. CDR3 nucleotides: TGCGCCAGCAGCCAAGAGGGTGGGGACGAGCAGTACTTC. Its translation is CASSQEGGDEQYF.

The rearrangement joins TRBV28 to TRBJ2-3; 9 bases agree with TRBD1. Per germline, CDR1 MDHEN and CDR2 SYDVKM. The CDR3 contains 15 residues. V shed 7 bases and J 2 bases; nucleotides not matched to a gene: 7. CDR3 sequence: CASNGQGHNTDTQYF. CDR3 bases: TGTGCCAGCAACGGACAGGGGCACAACACAGATACGCAGTATTTT.

The chain carries TRBV28 and TRBJ2-7; possibly TRBD1 for D (5 bases). V dropped 10 bases and J dropped 0 bases, with 10 bases sitting between them. There are 12 residues in the CDR3. Germline CDR1 MDHEN, CDR2 SYDVKM. CDR3 sequence (DNA): TGTGCCATCAGACAGAACTCCTACGAGCAGTACTTC. This codes for CAIRQNSYEQYF.

About this clone: Other DNA sequences within the sample encode an identical CDR3. This chain joins TRBV7-2 and TRBJ1-5; no firm D call. The CDR3 runs 15 residues. Trimming pared 6 bases from V and 0 bases from J, leaving 12 bases between. CDR1 and CDR2 (germline): SGHTA, FQGNSA. DNA of the CDR3: TGTGCCAGCAGTTTGGACGGGGATAGCAATCAGCCCCAGCATTTT. Its translation is CASSLDGDSNQPQHF.

J is TRBJ1-6 and V is TRBV28; D perhaps matches TRBD1 (5 bases). This CDR3 is 14 amino acids long. V lost 6 bases and J 7 bases, leaving 13 bases between the germline ends. Germline V CDR1 and CDR2: MDHEN, SYDVKM. CDR3 coding DNA: TGTGCCAGCAGCAGGACACGGGGAAATTCACCCCTCCACTTT. Translating gives CASSRTRGNSPLHF.

The chain links TRBV7-3 to TRBJ1-1, with 7 bases that match TRBD1. The CDR3 has 14 amino acids. The trim removed 2 bases at V and 5 bases at J, leaving 5 bases unmatched. Germline CDR1 is SGHTA and CDR2 is FQGTGA. The CDR3 loop reads CASSLQGEVTEAFF. For the CDR3, the DNA is TGTGCCAGCAGCTTACAGGGGGAAGTAACTGAAGCTTTCTTT.